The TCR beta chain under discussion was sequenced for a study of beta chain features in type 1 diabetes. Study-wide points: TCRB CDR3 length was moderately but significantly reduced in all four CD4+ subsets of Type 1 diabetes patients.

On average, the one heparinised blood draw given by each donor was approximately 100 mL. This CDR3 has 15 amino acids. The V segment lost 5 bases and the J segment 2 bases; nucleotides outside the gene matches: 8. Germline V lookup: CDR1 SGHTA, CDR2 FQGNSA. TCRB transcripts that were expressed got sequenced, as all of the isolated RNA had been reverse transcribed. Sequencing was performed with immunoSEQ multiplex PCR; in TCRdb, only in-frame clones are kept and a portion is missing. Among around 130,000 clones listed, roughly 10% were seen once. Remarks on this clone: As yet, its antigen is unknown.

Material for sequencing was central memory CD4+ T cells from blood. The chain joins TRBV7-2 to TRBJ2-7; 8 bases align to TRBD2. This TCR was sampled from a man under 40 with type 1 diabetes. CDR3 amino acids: CASSRGGMKTYEQYF. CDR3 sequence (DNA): TGTGCCAGCAGCCGGGGGGGGATGAAAACCTACGAGCAGTACTTC.